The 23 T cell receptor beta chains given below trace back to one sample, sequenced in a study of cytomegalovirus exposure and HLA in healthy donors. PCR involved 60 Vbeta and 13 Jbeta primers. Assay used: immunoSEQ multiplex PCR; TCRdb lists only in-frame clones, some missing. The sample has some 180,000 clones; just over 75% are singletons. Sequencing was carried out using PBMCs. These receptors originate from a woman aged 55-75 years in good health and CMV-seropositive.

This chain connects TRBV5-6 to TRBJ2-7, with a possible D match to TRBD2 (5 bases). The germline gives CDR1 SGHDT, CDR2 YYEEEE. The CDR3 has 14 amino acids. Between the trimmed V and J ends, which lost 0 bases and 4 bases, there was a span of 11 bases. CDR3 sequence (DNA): TGTGCCAGCAGCTTGGTAGCTAGCTTGTACGAGCAGTACTTC. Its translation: CASSLVASLYEQYF.

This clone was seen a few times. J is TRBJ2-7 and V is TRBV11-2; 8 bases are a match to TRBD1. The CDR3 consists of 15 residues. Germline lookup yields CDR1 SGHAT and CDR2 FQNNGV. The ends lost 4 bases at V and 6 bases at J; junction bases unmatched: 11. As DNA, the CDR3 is TGTGCCAGCAGCTACGCCGGGACAGGCAAACCCGAGCAGTACTTC. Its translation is CASSYAGTGKPEQYF.

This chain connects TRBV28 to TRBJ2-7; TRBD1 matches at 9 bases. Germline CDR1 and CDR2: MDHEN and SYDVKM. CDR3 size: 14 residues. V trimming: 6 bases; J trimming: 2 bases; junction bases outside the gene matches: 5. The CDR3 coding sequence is TGTGCCAGCAGCCGGGGGGACAGGGCCTACGAGCAGTACTTC. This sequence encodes CASSRGDRAYEQYF.

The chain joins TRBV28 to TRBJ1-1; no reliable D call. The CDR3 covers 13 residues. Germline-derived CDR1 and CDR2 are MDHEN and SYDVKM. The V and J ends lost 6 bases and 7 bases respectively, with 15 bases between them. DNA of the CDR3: TGTGCCAGCAGCCCCTCCCCTACGGGTGAAGCTTTCTTT. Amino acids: CASSPSPTGEAFF.

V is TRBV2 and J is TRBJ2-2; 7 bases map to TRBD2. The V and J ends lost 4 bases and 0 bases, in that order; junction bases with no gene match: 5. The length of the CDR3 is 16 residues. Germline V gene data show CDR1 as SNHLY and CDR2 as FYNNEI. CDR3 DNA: TGTGCCAGCAGTGGCCCTAGCGGCCCGAACACCGGGGAGCTGTTTTTT. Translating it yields CASSGPSGPNTGELFF.

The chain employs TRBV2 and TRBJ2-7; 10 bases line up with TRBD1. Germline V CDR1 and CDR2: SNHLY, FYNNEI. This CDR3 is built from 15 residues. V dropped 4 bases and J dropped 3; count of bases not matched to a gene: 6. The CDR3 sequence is CASSGRGQGNYEQYF. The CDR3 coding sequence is TGTGCCAGCAGTGGACGGGGACAGGGGAACTACGAGCAGTACTTC.

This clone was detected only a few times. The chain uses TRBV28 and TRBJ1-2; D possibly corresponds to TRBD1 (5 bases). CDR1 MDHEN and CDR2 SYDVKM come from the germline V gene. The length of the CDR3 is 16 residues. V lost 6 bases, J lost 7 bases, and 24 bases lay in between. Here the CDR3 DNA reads TGTGCCAGCAGCCTAAGCGGCCATCGGGGGACGGCTGGCTACACCTTC. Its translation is CASSLSGHRGTAGYTF.

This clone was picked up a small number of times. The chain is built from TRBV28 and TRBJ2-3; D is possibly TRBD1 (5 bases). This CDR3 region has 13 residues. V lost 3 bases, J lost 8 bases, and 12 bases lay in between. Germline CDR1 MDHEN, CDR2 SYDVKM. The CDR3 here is CASSFPPQGTQYF. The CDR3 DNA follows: TGTGCCAGCAGTTTCCCCCCGCAGGGTACGCAGTATTTT.

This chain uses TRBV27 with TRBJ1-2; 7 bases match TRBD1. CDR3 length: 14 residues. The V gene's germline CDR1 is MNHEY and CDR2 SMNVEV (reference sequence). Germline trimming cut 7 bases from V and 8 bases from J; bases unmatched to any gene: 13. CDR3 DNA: TGTGCCAGCATGCCGGGACAGCGAAGCGGCGGCTACACCTTC. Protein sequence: CASMPGQRSGGYTF.

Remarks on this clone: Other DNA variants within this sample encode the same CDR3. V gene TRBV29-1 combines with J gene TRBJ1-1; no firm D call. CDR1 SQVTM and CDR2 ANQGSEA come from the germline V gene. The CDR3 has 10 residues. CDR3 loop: CSARNTEAFF. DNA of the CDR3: TGCAGTGCTAGGAATACTGAAGCTTTCTTT.

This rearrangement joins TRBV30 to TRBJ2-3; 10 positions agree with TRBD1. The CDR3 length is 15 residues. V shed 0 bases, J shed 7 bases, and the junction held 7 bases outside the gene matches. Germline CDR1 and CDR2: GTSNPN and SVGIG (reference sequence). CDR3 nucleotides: TGTGCCTGGAGTGTGGGCCGGGACAGGGGAAATACGCAGTATTTT. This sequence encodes CAWSVGRDRGNTQYF.

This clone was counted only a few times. The CDR3 DNA reads TGTGCCAGCAGCCGAGACAATAATGAAAAACTGTTTTTT. Its translation is CASSRDNNEKLFF. This chain links TRBV7-7 with TRBJ1-4, with D hard to call. From germline, CDR1 is SSHAT and CDR2 FNYEAQ (reference sequence). The V gene lost 5 bases and the J gene lost 4 bases, with 8 bases spanning the gap. CDR3 length: 13 residues. Based on the CDR3 plus reference TRBV7-7 and TRBJ1-4, the full variable domain is GAGVSQSPRYKVTKRGQDVTLRCDPISSHATLYWYQQALGQGPEFLTYFNYEAQPDKSGLPSDRFSAERPEGSISTLTIQRTEQRDSAMYRCASSRDNNEKLFFGSGTQLSVL.

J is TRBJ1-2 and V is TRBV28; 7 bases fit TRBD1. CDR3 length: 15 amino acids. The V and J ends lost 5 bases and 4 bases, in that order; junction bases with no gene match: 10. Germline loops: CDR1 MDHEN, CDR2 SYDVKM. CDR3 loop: CASSPRTGFIYGYTF. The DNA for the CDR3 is TGTGCCAGCAGTCCTCGGACAGGTTTTATCTATGGCTACACCTTC.

The CDR3 sequence is CASSMTGTYGYTF. CDR3 in DNA: TGTGCCAGTAGTATGACGGGAACCTATGGCTACACCTTC. The rearrangement uses TRBV19 and TRBJ1-2; D call uncertain. CDR3 length equals 13 residues. Deletions cut 3 bases from V and 4 bases from J, with 9 bases between. Germline loops: CDR1 LNHDA, CDR2 SQIVND (reference sequence).

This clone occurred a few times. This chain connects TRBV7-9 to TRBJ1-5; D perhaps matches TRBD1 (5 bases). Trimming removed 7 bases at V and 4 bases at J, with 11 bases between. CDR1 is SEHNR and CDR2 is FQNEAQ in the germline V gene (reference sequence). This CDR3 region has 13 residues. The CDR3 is CASNPGGNQPQHF. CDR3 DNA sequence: TGTGCCAGCAACCCCGGGGGTAATCAGCCCCAGCATTTT.

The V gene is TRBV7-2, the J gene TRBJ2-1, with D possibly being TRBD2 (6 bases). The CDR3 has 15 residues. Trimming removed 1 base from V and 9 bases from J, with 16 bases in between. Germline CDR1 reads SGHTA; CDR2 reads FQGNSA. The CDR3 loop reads CASSLGTVLSGEQFF. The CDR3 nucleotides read TGTGCCAGCAGCTTAGGGACTGTGCTTAGCGGTGAGCAGTTCTTC.

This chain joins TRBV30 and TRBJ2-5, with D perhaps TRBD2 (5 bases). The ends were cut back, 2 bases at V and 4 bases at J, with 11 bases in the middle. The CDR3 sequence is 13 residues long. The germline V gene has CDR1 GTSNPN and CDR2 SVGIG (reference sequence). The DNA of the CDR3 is TGTGCCTGGAGTACGACTACCTCAGAGACCCAGTACTTC. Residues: CAWSTTTSETQYF.

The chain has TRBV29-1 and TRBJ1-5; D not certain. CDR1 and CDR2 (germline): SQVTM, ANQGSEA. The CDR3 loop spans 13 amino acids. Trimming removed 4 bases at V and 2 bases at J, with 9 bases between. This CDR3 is CSVAVQRNQPQHF. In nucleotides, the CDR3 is TGCAGCGTTGCGGTACAGCGCAATCAGCCCCAGCATTTT.

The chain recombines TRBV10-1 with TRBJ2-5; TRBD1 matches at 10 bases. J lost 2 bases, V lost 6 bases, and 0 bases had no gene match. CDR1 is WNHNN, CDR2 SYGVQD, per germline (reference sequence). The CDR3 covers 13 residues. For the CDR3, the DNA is TGCGCCAGCAGGGGACAGGGGCAAGAGACCCAGTACTTC. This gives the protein CASRGQGQETQYF.

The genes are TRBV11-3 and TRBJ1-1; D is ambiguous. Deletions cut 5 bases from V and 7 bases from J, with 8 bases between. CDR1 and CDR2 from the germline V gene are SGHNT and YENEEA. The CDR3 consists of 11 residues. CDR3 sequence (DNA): TGTGCCAGCAGCCCGCCGGGTGAAGCTTTCTTT. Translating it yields CASSPPGEAFF.

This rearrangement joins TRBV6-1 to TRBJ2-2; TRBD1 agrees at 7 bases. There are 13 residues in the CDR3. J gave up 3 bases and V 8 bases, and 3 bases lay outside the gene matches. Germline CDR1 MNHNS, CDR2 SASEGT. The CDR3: CASAGTDTGELFF. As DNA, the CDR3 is TGTGCCAGCGCTGGGACAGACACCGGGGAGCTGTTTTTT.

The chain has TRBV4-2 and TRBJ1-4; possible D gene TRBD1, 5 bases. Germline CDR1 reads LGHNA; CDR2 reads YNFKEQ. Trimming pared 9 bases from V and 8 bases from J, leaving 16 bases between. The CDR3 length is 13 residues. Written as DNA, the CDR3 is TGTGCCAGTAGTCGGACCGGGGGGGAAAAACTGTTTTTT. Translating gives CASSRTGGEKLFF.

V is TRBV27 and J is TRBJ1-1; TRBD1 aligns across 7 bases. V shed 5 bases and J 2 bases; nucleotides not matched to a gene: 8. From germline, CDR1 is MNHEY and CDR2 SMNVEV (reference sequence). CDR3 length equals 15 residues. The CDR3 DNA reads TGTGCCAGCAGTCCGTACGACAGGGCAAACACTGAAGCTTTCTTT. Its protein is CASSPYDRANTEAFF.